A selection of T cell receptor beta chains follows, all from one sample in a study of blood T cell repertoires in COVID-19. Using immunoSEQ multiplex PCR, the repertoire was profiled, and TCRdb retains in-frame clones only, with some absent. The sample carries about 150,000 clones, approximately 84% recorded once. The source material was peripheral blood. The receptor source for this set is a human donor in a cohort sampled during active COVID-19. CDR3s include the opening cysteine and the closing phenylalanine or tryptophan. The order of the fields is CDR3 DNA, CDR3 protein, D gene, clone size, J gene, V gene. D genes are given only for firm matches. Size values are once, few and many counts, or a class for expanded clones, and some rows have none.

CDR3nt: TGTGCCAGCAGATACGGGGGTTTGACCTCTGAAGCTTTCTTT
CDR3aa: CASRYGGLTSEAFF
d_gene: NA
abundance: NA
j_gene: TRBJ1-1
v_gene: TRBV27

CDR3nt: TGTGCCAGCAGCTTAAAGGGGGCCCACACCGGGGAGCTGTTTTTT
CDR3aa: CASSLKGAHTGELFF
d_gene: TRBD1
abundance: NA
j_gene: TRBJ2-2
v_gene: TRBV7-3

CDR3nt: TGTGCCAGCAGTTTAATTAGCTCAGCGGTAACAGATACGCAGTATTTT
CDR3aa: CASSLISSAVTDTQYF
d_gene: NA
abundance: NA
j_gene: TRBJ2-3
v_gene: TRBV27

CDR3nt: TGTGCCAGCAGGCCTCCTAGCGCCCTGGGCACAGATACGCAGTATTTT
CDR3aa: CASRPPSALGTDTQYF
d_gene: NA
abundance: NA
j_gene: TRBJ2-3
v_gene: TRBV7-2

CDR3nt: TGTGCCAGCAGCTTAGGTACTAGCGTAAGCACAGATACGCAGTATTTT
CDR3aa: CASSLGTSVSTDTQYF
d_gene: TRBD2
abundance: once
j_gene: TRBJ2-3
v_gene: TRBV11-3

CDR3nt: TGTGCCAGCAGCTTGGGACTAGCGGTCTTCACCGGGGAGCTGTTTTTT
CDR3aa: CASSLGLAVFTGELFF
d_gene: TRBD2
abundance: NA
j_gene: TRBJ2-2
v_gene: TRBV7-2

CDR3nt: TGTGCCAGCAGCTTAGGTCCCGTGAACACTGAAGCTTTCTTT
CDR3aa: CASSLGPVNTEAFF
d_gene: NA
abundance: NA
j_gene: TRBJ1-1
v_gene: TRBV7-2

CDR3nt: TGTGCCAGCTCACCACCGGGACAGGGGGCGAACACCGGGGAGCTGTTTTTT
CDR3aa: CASSPPGQGANTGELFF
d_gene: TRBD1
abundance: NA
j_gene: TRBJ2-2
v_gene: TRBV18

CDR3nt: TGTGCCAGCAGCTCCCTGGGACTCTATAATTCACCCCTCCACTTT
CDR3aa: CASSSLGLYNSPLHF
d_gene: NA
abundance: NA
j_gene: TRBJ1-6
v_gene: TRBV5-6

CDR3nt: TGTGCCAGCAGCCCCCGGGACAGGGAGGGAGAGACCCAGTACTTC
CDR3aa: CASSPRDREGETQYF
d_gene: TRBD1
abundance: NA
j_gene: TRBJ2-5
v_gene: TRBV5-5

CDR3nt: TGTGCCAGCAGCCCTACGAACACCGGGGAGCTGTTTTTT
CDR3aa: CASSPTNTGELFF
d_gene: NA
abundance: NA
j_gene: TRBJ2-2
v_gene: TRBV7-3

CDR3nt: TGTGCCAGCTCACCCTCCGACAGGGGACCCCTCTATGGCTACACCTTC
CDR3aa: CASSPSDRGPLYGYTF
d_gene: TRBD1
abundance: NA
j_gene: TRBJ1-2
v_gene: TRBV18

CDR3nt: TGTGCCAGCAGCGTAGCGCTGGGACAGAAAGAGACCCAGTACTTC
CDR3aa: CASSVALGQKETQYF
d_gene: TRBD1
abundance: few
j_gene: TRBJ2-5
v_gene: TRBV9

CDR3nt: TGTGCCAGCAGCCAAGCCCGGGGGGATAAAGAGACCCAGTACTTC
CDR3aa: CASSQARGDKETQYF
d_gene: TRBD2
abundance: NA
j_gene: TRBJ2-5
v_gene: TRBV3-1/TRBV3-2

CDR3nt: TGTGCCAGCAGCTTAATTCCGGAGACAGATACGCAGTATTTT
CDR3aa: CASSLIPETDTQYF
d_gene: NA
abundance: NA
j_gene: TRBJ2-3
v_gene: TRBV7-2

CDR3nt: TGTGCCAGCAGCTTACGAACTAGCGGGATCGGGCGGCAAGAGACCCAGTACTTC
CDR3aa: CASSLRTSGIGRQETQYF
d_gene: TRBD2
abundance: NA
j_gene: TRBJ2-5
v_gene: TRBV11-2

CDR3nt: TGTGCCAGCAGTGAAAGGCGGGCCAGCGGGGGGTGGGCAGATACGCAGTATTTT
CDR3aa: CASSERRASGGWADTQYF
d_gene: TRBD2
abundance: NA
j_gene: TRBJ2-3
v_gene: TRBV2